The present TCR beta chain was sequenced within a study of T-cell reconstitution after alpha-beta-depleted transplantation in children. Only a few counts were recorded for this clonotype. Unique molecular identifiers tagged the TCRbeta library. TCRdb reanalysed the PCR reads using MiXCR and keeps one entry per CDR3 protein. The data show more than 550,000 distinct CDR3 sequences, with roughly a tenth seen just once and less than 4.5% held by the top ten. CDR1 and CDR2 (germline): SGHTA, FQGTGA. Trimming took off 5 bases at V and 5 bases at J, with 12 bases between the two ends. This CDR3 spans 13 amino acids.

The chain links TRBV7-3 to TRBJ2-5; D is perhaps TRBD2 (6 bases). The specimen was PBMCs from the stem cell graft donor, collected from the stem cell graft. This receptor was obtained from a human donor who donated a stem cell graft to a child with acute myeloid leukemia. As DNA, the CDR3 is TGTGCCAGCAGCCGCGGGGACGTTGAGACCCAGTACTTC. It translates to CASSRGDVETQYF.